Given below is one T cell receptor (beta chain) in context. The antigen is unknown. The data belong to a study of vaccination and CD4 T cells after COVID-19. As to treatment: roughly 11-day PBMC culture with coronavirus spike peptide pools or control peptides (ViraFEST assay). The Oncomine TCR Beta short-read assay sequenced DNA from cultured CD4+ T cells. A single record per CDR3 protein comes from TCRdb applying MiXCR to the PCR reads. The repertoire holds 22,000 or so distinct CDR3 sequences, 54% seen once, with around 6% in the top ten. V was clipped by 2 bases and J by 0 bases; unmatched bases: 3. Looked up from germline, CDR1 is MNHEY and CDR2 is SVGAGI. The CDR3 has 15 amino acids.

The sequencing input was CD4+ T cells from blood, cultured in vitro. V and J are TRBV6-5 and TRBJ2-7; 8 bases align to TRBD1. This receptor was identified in a human donor who had recovered from COVID-19. CDR3 in amino acids: CASSYDRGSSYEQYF. The CDR3 nucleotides read TGTGCCAGCAGTTACGACAGGGGATCCTCCTACGAGCAGTACTTC.